This TCR beta chain is drawn from a study of T cell repertoires in cytomegalovirus infection. Study overall: CMV epitopes used comprised recently identified HLA-C-restricted ones and well-studied HLA-B-restricted ones. Indicated by public TCR beta signatures were CMV infection and matching HLA type. General observations from the study: There were HLA-C-restricted CMV-specific TCR beta clonotypes dominating the ex vivo response.

The germline V gene encodes CDR1 SGHKS and CDR2 YYEKEE (reference sequence). CDR3 size: 16 residues. Losses at the gene ends were 4 bases for V and 5 bases for J; bases not matched to a gene: 10. TCRdb reprocessed the reads with MiXCR, giving one entry per CDR3 protein. The data contain approximately 990,000 distinct CDR3 sequences, around 30% of them seen just once; the ten biggest clones take up around 15%. This clonotype showed up just a few times. The antigen remains unidentified. This specimen consisted of cultured CD8+ T cells from PBMCs, obtained from culture after CMV antigen stimulation. This receptor was obtained from a human donor in good health (CMV status not recorded). Some clones in this sample may be carry-over from other donors' samples. The chain combines TRBV5-5 with TRBJ1-4; the match to TRBD1 covers 8 bases. The CDR3 sequence: CASSPGHRGVNEKLFF. The CDR3 nucleotides are TGTGCCAGCAGCCCGGGGCACAGGGGGGTGAATGAAAAACTGTTTTTT.